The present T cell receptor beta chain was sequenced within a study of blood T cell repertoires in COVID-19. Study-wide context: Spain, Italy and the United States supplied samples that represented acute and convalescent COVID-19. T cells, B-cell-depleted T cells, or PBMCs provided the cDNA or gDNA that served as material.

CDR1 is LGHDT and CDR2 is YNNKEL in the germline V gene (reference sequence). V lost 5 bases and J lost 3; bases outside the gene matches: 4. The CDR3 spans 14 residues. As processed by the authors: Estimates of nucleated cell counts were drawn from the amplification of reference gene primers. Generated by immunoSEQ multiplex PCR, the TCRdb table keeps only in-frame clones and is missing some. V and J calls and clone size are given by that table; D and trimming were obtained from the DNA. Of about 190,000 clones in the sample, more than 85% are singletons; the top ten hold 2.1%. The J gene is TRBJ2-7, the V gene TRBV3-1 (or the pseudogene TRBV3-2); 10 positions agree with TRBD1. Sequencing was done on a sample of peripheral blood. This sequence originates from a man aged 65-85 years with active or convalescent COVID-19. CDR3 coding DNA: TGTGCCAGCAGCTCCCGGACAGGGGGCTACGAGCAGTACTTC. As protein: CASSSRTGGYEQYF.